This T cell receptor beta chain was captured in a study of blood T cell repertoires in COVID-19 (dated by TCRdb to 2018 to 2021). Background on the whole study: Collaborator samples came from the United States, Italy and Spain and covered acute and convalescent phases of COVID-19. The dataset comprised deeply sampled blood TCRbeta repertoires from subjects exposed to, actively infected with, or recovered from COVID-19. A de-identified subject ID, COVID-19 status, age in years and sex were almost always included in the sample metadata. The repertoires were released in a freely available public database meant as a resource for research on the immune response to SARS-CoV-2. Where available, HLA class I and class II types were taken from metadata supplied by the sample provider and were not determined by assay-based typing. The material from the prospective study consisted of cDNA or gDNA derived from T cells, B-cell-depleted T cells, or PBMCs. The samples were drawn from the first 160 participants of the ongoing ImmuneRACE study and from 1,254 subjects provided by 6 global collaborators.

TCRbeta CDR3 regions were amplified from genomic DNA using the immunoSEQ Assay, a bias-controlled multiplex PCR. The original methods were these. The number of nucleated cells in each sample was estimated by amplification of reference gene primers within the assay. To quantify the absolute abundance of each unique TCRbeta CDR3 rearrangement, sequence reads were collapsed and filtered. For each sample, productive Simpson clonality was calculated by taking the square root of Simpson's diversity index across productive rearrangements. TCRdb took this table from immuneACCESS and kept in-frame rearrangements with V and J called. Such tables lack part of the clones; where checked against another copy, unresolved V genes explain under half of the gap, and the rest is unexplained. Clonal size and the V and J genes are those of that table, whereas D and trimming came from the DNA. The sample table shows approximately 260,000 clones, and under 90% are seen once. Roughly 2.2% of the sample is held by the ten biggest clonotypes.

Collaborating institutions collected whole blood in K2EDTA tubes following their own protocols. For TCRbeta analysis, collaborators shipped samples in one of three forms: frozen whole blood, isolated PBMCs, or DNA extracted from either of those sample types. Unmatched junction bases come to 8, with V trimmed by 5 bases and J by 7 bases. From a lookup of the germline V gene, CDR1 and CDR2 are SNHLY and FYNNEI. From the cysteine through the phenylalanine, the CDR3 covers 14 amino acids. Solely the CDR3 DNA is kept, with 42 bases framed from the first base. Results the study describes overall, beyond this receptor: The quantity of clinical and demographic metadata differed by source and by participant and was supplied without curation.

As regards this clone: There is no known antigen for this receptor. One base away there is no much larger clone; base qualities are not given.

Recombination joined TRBV2 with TRBJ2-1; TRBD1 agrees with 7 junctional bases. The sample taken for sequencing was peripheral blood. The sequence derives from a man aged 45-65 years with acute or convalescent COVID-19. The DNA sequence follows: TGTGCCAGCAGTTTAGCCAGGACAGGTAATGAGCAGTTCTTC. Its translation is CASSLARTGNEQFF. This CDR3, with the reference TRBV2 and TRBJ2-1 proteins standing in past its ends, gives the full variable domain EPEVTQTPSHQVTQMGQEVILRCVPISNHLYFYWYRQILGQKVEFLVSFYNNEISEKSEIFDDQFSVERPDGSNFTLKIRSTKLEDSAMYFCASSLARTGNEQFFGPGTRLTVL.